This TCR beta chain was documented in a study of T cells in Graves' hyperthyroidism and ophthalmopathy. PBMCs came from 9 to 10 ml fresh peripheral blood. This clonotype was seen a few times. Its target is unknown. What was amplified from RNA transcripts were TCR beta CDR3 regions. The primer set for the first-round RT-PCR of the TCR CDR3 was HTBI. TCRdb re-called the multiplex PCR reads through MiXCR, storing one row per CDR3 protein. The repertoire holds fewer than 250,000 distinct CDR3 sequences, with 17% as singletons. Study-wide points: Most clonotypes expanded in thyroid above 0.001 were likewise present in blood. Ophthalmopathy got predicted by the model a median roughly 6.1 months before its onset.

The CDR3 consists of 14 residues. Looked up from germline, CDR1 is MGHRA and CDR2 is YSYEKL. The J segment lost 4 bases and the V segment lost 6 bases, leaving 9 bases of the junction unmatched. The sample consisted of blood. The chain uses TRBV4-1 and TRBJ2-7; 7 nucleotides line up with TRBD2. This sequence was found in a man aged 50 or older with Graves' hyperthyroidism. The DNA of the CDR3 is TGCGCCAGCAGTTGGGGAGCGGGAAGATACGAGCAGTACTTC. Translating it yields CASSWGAGRYEQYF.